The present entry profiles one T cell receptor (beta chain) with its context. Its antigen target is currently unknown. The sample holds no much larger clone one base away, and base qualities are not on file. The 35 to 40 donors, aged about 6 to 100 years, were systemically healthy Caucasian individuals from Russia. Roughly 11 milliliters of peripheral blood were drawn from each donor into EDTA-treated Vacutainer tubes. Ficoll-Paque density-gradient centrifugation was used to isolate PBMCs, with at least 6.5 million per sample. Total RNA, at least 6 micrograms per sample, was extracted from PBMCs with Trizol reagent. Naive CD45RAhigh/CD27high T cell percentages were measured by flow cytometry on a PBMC aliquot from every donor. The source of the sample is a study of blood T cells in healthy people across ages (dated by TCRdb to the mid-2010s). Study-level background: In model experiments, roughly one uniquely barcoded TCR beta cDNA molecule per two T cells was captured by template switching. The study analyzed two additional independent replicas of 1 million unique cDNA reads from the same blood draw for two donors, one aged 18 to 29 and one aged 80 or older. Four age groups were formed from the donors: young (average about 15 years), middle-aged (approximately 42), aged (62) and long-lived (more than 75). To track age-related changes in TCR beta repertoire diversity, the study relied on deep sequencing normalized with unique cDNA molecular identifiers. To avoid experimental bias, donors of different ages were spread randomly across the sequencing lanes.

The V and J ends are trimmed by 0 bases and 13 bases, leaving 18 bases between them. The germline V gene (reference sequence) provides CDR1 DFQATT and CDR2 SNEGSKA. The CDR3 measures 13 amino acids from cysteine to phenylalanine. The retained sequence is limited to the CDR3, 39 bases, with the frame set at the first base. Summary of the overall study and its limitations: As age increased, observed TCR beta diversity per million T cells dropped in a roughly linear way, and a significant reduction was already evident by age 40. There was a strong correlation between observed TCR beta diversity and the percentage of naive T cells measured by flow cytometry. Since profiling was done on bulk unsorted PBMCs, naive and antigen-experienced compartments could not be conclusively compared. Total diversity estimates from one million sequenced T cells were considered lower bounds and underestimates. Compared with the aged group, the long-lived group had more naive CD4+ T cells, fewer expanded clones and increased TCR diversity, suggesting age selection. Because donor CMV infection status was unknown, age-related changes in expanded clonotypes were potentially confounded.

The library relied on 5' RACE. Data came from an Illumina HiSeq 2500. The second PCR ran for roughly 7 to 12 cycles and used a J-beta primer mix along with a sample-barcoded 5' primer. Each TCR beta cDNA molecule received a unique molecular identifier from a template-switch 5' adaptor carrying 12 random nucleotides. Each sample yielded at least 2.5 million CDR3-containing paired-end reads. The Mint cDNA synthesis kit, primed by a TRBC-specific oligonucleotide, was used to synthesize first-strand cDNA from all RNA. After uracil-DNA glycosylase treatment, a first 18-cycle PCR used universal primers M1SS and BC2_uni_R on all cDNA. On the study's bioinformatics: Each sample was normalized by randomly selecting 1 million high-quality reads, each carrying a distinct molecular identifier. Instead of being binned into consensus sequences, reads with shared molecular identifiers were discarded. MiTCR, run with a Q25 quality threshold and the strictest error-elimination algorithm, handled CDR3 identification, clonotype clustering and error correction. Lower-bound total TCR beta diversity was estimated with a nonparametric unseen species model using Euler transformation. TCRdb passed the public sequencing reads through fastp at Q25 and MiXCR, retaining productive beta sequences. When rows share a CDR3 protein, they turn into one entry using the most common DNA and genes. The V and J calls shown here were made by TCRdb, not taken from the authors' results. Here the sample has 650,000 to 1,000,000 distinct CDR3 sequences; roughly 34% occur a single time. Over 10% of the sample lies in the top ten.

The receptor comes from a man younger than 35 in good health. The sequenced sample was blood. The chain employs TRBV20-1 and TRBJ2-5, with the identity of the D gene unclear. The bases are TGCAGTGCTAGAGATCTACTACCCTACGAGCGGTACTTC. This translates into CSARDLLPYERYF.